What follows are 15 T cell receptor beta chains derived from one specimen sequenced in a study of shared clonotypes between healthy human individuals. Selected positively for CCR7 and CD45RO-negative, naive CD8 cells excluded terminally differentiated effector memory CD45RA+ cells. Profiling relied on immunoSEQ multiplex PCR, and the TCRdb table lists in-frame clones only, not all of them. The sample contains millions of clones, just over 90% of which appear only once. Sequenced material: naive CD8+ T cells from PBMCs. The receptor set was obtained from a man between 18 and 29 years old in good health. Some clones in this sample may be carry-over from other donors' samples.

The CDR3 is CASSLAFPRGNPYEQYF. The CDR3 coding sequence is TGTGCCAGCAGCTTAGCGTTCCCCAGGGGAAATCCCTACGAGCAGTACTTC. The rearrangement links TRBV7-9 to TRBJ2-7; the D gene is possibly TRBD1 (6 bases). In germline, CDR1 is SEHNR, CDR2 FQNEAQ (reference sequence). The CDR3 runs 17 residues. The V gene lost 0 bases and the J gene lost 2 bases, with 17 bases spanning the gap.

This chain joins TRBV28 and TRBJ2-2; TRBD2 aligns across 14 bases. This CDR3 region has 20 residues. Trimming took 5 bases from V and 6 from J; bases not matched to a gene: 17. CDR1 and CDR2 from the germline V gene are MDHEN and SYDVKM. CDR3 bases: TGTGCCAGCAGTACCTTGTTGGATACCGGGACTAGCGGGAGTGCCGGGGAGCTGTTTTTT. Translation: CASSTLLDTGTSGSAGELFF.

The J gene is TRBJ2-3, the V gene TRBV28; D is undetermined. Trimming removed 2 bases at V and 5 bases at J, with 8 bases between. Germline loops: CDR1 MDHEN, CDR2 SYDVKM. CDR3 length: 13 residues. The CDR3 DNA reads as TGTGCCAGCAGTTTAGGTAGACAAGATACGCAGTATTTT. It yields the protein CASSLGRQDTQYF.

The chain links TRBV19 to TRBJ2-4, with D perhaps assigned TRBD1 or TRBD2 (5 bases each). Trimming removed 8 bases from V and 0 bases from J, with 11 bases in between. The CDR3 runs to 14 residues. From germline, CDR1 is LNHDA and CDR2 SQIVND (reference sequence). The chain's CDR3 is CASRDVLAKNIQYF. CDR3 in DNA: TGTGCCAGTCGGGACGTTCTAGCCAAAAACATTCAGTACTTC. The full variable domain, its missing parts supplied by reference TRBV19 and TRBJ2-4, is DGGITQSPKYLFRKEGQNVTLSCEQNLNHDAMYWYRQDPGQGLRLIYYSQIVNDFQKGDIAEGYSVSREKKESFPLTVTSAQKNPTAFYLCASRDVLAKNIQYFGAGTRLSVL.

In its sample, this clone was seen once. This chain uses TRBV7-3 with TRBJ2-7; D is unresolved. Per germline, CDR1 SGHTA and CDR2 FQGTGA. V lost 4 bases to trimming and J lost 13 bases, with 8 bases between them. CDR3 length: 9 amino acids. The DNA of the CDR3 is TGTGCCAGCAGCTCCCGGATCTACTTC. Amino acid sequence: CASSSRIYF.

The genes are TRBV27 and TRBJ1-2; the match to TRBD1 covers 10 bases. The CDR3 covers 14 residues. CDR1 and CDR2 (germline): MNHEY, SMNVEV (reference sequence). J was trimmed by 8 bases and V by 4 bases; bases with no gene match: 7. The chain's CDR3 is CASSYGTGAQGYTF. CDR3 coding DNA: TGTGCCAGCAGTTATGGGACAGGGGCTCAAGGCTACACCTTC.

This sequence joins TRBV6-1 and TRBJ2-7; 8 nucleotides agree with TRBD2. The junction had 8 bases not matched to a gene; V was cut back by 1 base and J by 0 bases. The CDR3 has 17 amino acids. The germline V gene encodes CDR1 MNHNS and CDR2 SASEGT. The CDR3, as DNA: TGTGCCAGCAGTGAAGGGGCGCTAGCGGGCATCTCCTACGAGCAGTACTTC. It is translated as CASSEGALAGISYEQYF.

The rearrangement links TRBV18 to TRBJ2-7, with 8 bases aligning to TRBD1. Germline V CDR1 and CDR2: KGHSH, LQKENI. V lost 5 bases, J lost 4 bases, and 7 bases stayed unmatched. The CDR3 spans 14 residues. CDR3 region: CASSSLGTGYEQYF. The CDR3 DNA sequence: TGTGCCAGCTCATCCCTGGGGACAGGTTACGAGCAGTACTTC.

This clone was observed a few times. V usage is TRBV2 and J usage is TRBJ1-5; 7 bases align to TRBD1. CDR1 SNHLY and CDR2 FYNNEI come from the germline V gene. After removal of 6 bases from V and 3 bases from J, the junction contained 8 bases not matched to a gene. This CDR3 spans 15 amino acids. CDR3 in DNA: TGTGCCAGCAGGGAGCTGGACAGGCACAATCAGCCCCAGCATTTT. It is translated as CASRELDRHNQPQHF.

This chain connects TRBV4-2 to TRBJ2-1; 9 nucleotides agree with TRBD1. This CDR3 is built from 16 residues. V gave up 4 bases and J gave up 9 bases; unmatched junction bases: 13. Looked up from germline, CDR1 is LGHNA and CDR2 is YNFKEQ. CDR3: CASSPLGAQGASEQFF. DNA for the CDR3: TGTGCCAGCAGCCCCCTAGGAGCACAGGGGGCGAGTGAGCAGTTCTTC.

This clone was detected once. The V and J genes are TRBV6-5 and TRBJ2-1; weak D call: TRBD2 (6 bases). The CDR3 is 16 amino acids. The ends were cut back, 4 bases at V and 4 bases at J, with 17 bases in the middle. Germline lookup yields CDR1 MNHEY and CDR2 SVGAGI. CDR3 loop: CASSSRASELYNEQFF. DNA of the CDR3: TGTGCCAGCAGTTCGAGGGCTAGCGAGTTATACAATGAGCAGTTCTTC.

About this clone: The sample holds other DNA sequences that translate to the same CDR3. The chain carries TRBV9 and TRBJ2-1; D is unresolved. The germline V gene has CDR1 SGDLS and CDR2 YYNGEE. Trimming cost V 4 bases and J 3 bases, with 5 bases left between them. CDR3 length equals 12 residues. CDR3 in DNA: TGTGCCAGCAGCCCGGACTACAATGAGCAGTTCTTC. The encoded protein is CASSPDYNEQFF.

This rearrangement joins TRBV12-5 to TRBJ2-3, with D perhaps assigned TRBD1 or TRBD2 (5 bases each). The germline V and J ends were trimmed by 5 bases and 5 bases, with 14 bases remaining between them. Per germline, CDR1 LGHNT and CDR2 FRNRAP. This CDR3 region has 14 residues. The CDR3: CASGIGTKVDTQYF. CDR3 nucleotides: TGTGCTAGTGGTATAGGGACCAAGGTAGATACGCAGTATTTT.

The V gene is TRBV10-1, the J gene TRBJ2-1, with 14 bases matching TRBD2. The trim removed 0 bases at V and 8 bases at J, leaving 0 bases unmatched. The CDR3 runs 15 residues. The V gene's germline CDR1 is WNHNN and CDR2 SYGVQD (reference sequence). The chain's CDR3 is CASSESGLAGDEQFF. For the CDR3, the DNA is TGCGCCAGCAGTGAGTCGGGACTAGCGGGAGATGAGCAGTTCTTC.

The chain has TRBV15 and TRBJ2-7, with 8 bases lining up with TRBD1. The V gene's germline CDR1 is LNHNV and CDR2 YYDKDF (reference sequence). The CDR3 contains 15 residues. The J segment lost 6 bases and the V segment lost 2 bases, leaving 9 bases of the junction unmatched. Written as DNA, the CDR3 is TGTGCCACCAGCAGAAACAGGGGGAGCCTGGCCGAGCAGTACTTC. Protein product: CATSRNRGSLAEQYF.